This T cell receptor (beta chain) emerged from a study of radiation and T cells in renal cell carcinoma. The method was immunoSEQ multiplex PCR; TCRdb's version includes in-frame clones alone and lacks a portion of them. The data contain roughly 160,000 clones, about nine tenths of them singletons. Documented time point: blood 4 weeks post-SBRT, at nephrectomy. Stated treatment: 15 Gy SBRT to primary tumor, nephrectomy 4 weeks later. Germline CDR1 reads MNHEY; CDR2 reads SVGAGI. The ends were cut back, 5 bases at V and 4 bases at J, with 9 bases in the middle. This CDR3 region has 13 residues. In regard to this clone: Its specificity is unknown.

Regarding the study as a whole: Top tumor clonotypes rose in blood 2 weeks post-radiation, then contracted.

The material was blood, obtained from a patient whose treatment included radiotherapy and nephrectomy. J is TRBJ1-5 and V is TRBV6-5; D unresolved. The sequence was obtained from a woman in her 50s with renal cell carcinoma. For the CDR3, the DNA is TGTGCCAGCAGTCGGACCTTAAATCAGCCCCAGCATTTT. This encodes CASSRTLNQPQHF.